Sequencing of this T cell receptor beta chain was carried out in a study of cytotoxic CD8 clonotypes in ibrutinib-treated CLL. Study as a whole: Partial responders about 25, complete 2; some 12 progressed and around 15 stayed in remission by median roughly 68 months. Once patients had received a median approximately twelve months of treatment, range 6 to 36, response samples were obtained. Study-level results: The clonality rise at ibrutinib response reflected private clonotype expansion. T-cell clonality at baseline went above that of age-matched healthy donors and rose and fell with circulating CD8+ T-cell counts.

Method: immunoSEQ multiplex PCR; TCRdb's copy keeps in-frame clones and lacks some. The sample has 35,000 to 50,000 clones; over 60% are singletons. CDR3 length: 14 amino acids. The germline gives CDR1 SGHTA, CDR2 FQGNSA. The V end lost 0 bases, the J end lost 7 bases, and 9 bases lay between the germline ends. On this clone itself: Its antigen is not identified.

The TCR comes from a human donor with chronic lymphocytic leukemia. The chain recombines TRBV7-2 with TRBJ2-2; D remains unclear. Source: PBMCs, taken after 12 months of ibrutinib treatment. CDR3 protein: CASSLAMLDGELFF. CDR3 sequence (DNA): TGTGCCAGCAGCTTAGCGATGTTGGACGGGGAGCTGTTTTTT.